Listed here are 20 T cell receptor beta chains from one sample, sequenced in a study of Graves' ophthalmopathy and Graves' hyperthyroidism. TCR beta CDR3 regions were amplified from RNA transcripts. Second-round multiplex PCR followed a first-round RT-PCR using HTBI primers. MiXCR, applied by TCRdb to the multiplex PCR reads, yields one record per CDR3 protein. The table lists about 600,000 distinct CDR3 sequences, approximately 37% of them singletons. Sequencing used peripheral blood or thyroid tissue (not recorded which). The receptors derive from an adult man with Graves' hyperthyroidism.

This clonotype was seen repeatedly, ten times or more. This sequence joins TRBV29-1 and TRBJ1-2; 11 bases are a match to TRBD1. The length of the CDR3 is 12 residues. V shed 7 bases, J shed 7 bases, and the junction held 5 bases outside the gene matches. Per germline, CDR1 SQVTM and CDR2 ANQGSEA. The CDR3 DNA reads TGCAGCGCTCGGACAGGGGGCTCTGGCTACACCTTC. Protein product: CSARTGGSGYTF.

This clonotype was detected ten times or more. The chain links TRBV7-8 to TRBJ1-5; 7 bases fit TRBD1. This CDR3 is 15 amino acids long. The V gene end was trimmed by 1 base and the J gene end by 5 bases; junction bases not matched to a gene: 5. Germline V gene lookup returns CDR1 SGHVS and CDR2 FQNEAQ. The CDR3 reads CASSLGTGLHQPQHF. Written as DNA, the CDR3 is TGTGCCAGCAGCTTAGGGACAGGTCTCCATCAGCCCCAGCATTTT.

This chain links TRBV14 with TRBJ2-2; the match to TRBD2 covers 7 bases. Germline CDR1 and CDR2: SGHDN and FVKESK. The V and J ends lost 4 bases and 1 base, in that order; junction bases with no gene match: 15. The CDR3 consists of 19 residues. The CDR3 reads CASSPGLKKGGRNTGELFF. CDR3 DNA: TGTGCCAGCAGCCCTGGTTTGAAAAAGGGAGGGCGGAACACCGGGGAGCTGTTTTTT.

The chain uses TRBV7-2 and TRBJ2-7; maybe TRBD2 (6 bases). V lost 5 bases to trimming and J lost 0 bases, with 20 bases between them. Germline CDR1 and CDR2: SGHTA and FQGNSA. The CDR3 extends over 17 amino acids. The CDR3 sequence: CASSRLRGTESSYEQYF. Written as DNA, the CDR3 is TGTGCCAGCAGCCGTCTCCGCGGGACGGAGAGCTCCTACGAGCAGTACTTC.

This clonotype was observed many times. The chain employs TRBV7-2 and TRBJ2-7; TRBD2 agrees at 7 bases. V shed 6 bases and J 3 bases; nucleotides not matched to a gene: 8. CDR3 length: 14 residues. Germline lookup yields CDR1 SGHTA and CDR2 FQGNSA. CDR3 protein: CASSNRREGYEQYF. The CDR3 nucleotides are TGTGCCAGCAGTAATAGGAGGGAGGGCTACGAGCAGTACTTC.

In DNA form, the CDR3 reads TGTGCCAGCAGTGAGGCGGCAGGGGGACTTCAGTACGAGCAGTACTTC. This codes for CASSEAAGGLQYEQYF. The V and J genes are TRBV2 and TRBJ2-5; D perhaps matches TRBD1 (7 bases). With the DNA end fitting TRBJ2-7 better, the J assignment may be wrong. The CDR3 contains 16 residues. Germline V lookup: CDR1 SNHLY, CDR2 FYNNEI.

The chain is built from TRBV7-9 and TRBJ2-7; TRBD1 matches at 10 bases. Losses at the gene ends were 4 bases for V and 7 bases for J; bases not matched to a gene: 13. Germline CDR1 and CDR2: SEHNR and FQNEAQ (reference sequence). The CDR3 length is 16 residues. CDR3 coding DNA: TGTGCCAGCAGCTATCTAGCTCGGGACAGGGGATGGGAGCAGTACTTC. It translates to CASSYLARDRGWEQYF.

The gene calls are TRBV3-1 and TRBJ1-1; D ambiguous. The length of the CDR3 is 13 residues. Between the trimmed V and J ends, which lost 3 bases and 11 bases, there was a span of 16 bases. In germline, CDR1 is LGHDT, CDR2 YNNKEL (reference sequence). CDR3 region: CASSQGVIPGAFF. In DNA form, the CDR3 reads TGTGCCAGCAGCCAGGGAGTTATACCTGGGGCTTTCTTT.

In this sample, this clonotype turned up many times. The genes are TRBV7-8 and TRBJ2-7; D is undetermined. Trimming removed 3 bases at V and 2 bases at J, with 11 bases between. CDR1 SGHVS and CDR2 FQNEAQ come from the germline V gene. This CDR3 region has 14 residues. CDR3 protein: CASSFRPSAYEQYF. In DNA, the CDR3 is TGTGCCAGCAGCTTCCGGCCCTCTGCCTACGAGCAGTACTTC.

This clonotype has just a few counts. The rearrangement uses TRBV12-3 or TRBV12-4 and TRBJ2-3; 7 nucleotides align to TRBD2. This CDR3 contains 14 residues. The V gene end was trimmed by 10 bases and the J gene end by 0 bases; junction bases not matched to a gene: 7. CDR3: CAITAGPSTDTQYF. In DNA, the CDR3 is TGTGCCATTACAGCGGGACCTAGCACAGATACGCAGTATTTT.

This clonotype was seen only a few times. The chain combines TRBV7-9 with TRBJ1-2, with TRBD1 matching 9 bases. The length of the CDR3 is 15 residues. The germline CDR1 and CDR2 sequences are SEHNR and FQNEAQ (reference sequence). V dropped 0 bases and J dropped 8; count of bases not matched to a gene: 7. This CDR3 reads CASSLAPGTGKGYTF. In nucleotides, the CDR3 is TGTGCCAGCAGCTTAGCGCCTGGGACAGGGAAGGGCTACACCTTC. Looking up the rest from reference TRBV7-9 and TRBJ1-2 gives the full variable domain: DTGVSQNPRHKITKRGQNVTFRCDPISEHNRLYWYRQTLGQGPEFLTYFQNEAQLEKSRLLSDRFSAERPKGSFSTLEIQRTEQGDSAMYLCASSLAPGTGKGYTFGSGTRLTVV.

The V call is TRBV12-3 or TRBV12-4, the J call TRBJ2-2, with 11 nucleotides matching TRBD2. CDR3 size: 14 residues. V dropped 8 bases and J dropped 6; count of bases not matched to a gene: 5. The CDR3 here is CASGLAGGPGELFF. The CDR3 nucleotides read TGTGCCAGCGGTCTAGCGGGGGGACCCGGGGAGCTGTTTTTT.

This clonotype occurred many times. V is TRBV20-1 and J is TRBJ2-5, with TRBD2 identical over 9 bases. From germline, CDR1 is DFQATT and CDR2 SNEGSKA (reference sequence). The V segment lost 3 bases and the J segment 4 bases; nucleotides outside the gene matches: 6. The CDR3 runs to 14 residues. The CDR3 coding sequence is TGCAGTGCTAGCCCCGGACTAGCGATAGAGACCCAGTACTTC. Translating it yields CSASPGLAIETQYF.

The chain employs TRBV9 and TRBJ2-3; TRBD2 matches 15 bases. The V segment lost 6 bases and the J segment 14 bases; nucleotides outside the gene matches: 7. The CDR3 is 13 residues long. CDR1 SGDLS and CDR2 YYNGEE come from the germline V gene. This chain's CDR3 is CASTRTSGGALYF. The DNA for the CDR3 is TGTGCCAGCACCAGGACTAGCGGGGGGGCCTTGTATTTT.

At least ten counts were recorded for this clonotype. The CDR3 region is CASSVQGPYQPQHF. The CDR3, as DNA: TGTGCCAGCAGTGTCCAGGGACCGTATCAGCCCCAGCATTTT. The chain has TRBV12-3 or TRBV12-4 and TRBJ1-5, with D perhaps TRBD1 (5 bases). CDR3 length equals 14 residues. Trimming took 5 bases from V and 5 from J, leaving 13 bases between them.

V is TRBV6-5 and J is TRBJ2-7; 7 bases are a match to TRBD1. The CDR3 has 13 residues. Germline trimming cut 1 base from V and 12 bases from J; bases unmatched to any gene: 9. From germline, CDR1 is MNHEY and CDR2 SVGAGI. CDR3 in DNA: TGTGCCAGCAGTTACTTCGACAGGGACGGGCTGTACTTC. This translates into CASSYFDRDGLYF.

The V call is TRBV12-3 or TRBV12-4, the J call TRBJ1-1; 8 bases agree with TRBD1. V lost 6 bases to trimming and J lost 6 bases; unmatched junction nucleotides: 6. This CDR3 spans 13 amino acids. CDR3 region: CASRRPQGAEAFF. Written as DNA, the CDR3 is TGTGCCAGCAGGAGACCACAGGGGGCTGAAGCTTTCTTT.

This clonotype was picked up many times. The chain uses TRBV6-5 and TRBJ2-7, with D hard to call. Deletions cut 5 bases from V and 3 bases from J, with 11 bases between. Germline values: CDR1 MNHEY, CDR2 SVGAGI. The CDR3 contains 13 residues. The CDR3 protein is CASSEEPIYEQYF. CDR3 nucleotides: TGTGCCAGCAGTGAAGAACCGATCTACGAGCAGTACTTC.

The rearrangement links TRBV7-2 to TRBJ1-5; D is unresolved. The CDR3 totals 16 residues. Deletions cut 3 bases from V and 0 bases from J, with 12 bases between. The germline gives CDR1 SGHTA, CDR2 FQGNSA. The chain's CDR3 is CASSLSQIYSNQPQHF. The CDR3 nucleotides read TGTGCCAGCAGCTTGTCGCAGATATATAGCAATCAGCCCCAGCATTTT.

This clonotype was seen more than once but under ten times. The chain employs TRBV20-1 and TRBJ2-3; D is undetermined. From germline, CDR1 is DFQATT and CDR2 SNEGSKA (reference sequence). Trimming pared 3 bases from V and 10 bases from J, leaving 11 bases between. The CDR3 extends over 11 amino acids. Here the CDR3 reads CSASTGFAQYF. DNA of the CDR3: TGCAGTGCTAGTACCGGCTTTGCGCAGTATTTT.